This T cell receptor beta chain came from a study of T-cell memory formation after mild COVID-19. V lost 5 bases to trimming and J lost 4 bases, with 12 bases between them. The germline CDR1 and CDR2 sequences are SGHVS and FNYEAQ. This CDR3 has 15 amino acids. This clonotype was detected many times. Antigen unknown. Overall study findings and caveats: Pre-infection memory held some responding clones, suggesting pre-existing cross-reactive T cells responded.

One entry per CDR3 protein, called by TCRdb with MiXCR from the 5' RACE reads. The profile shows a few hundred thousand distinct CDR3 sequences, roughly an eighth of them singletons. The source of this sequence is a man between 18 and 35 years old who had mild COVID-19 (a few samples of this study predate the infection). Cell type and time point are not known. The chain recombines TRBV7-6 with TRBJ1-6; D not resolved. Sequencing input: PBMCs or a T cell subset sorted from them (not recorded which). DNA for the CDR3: TGTGCCAGCAGCCCCCGGACCGATTATAATTCACCCCTCCACTTT. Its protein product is CASSPRTDYNSPLHF.